This entry describes one T cell receptor beta chain. Its target is not known. A much bigger clone sits one base away, suggesting this may be a read error. The CDR3 does not end in the conserved phenylalanine or tryptophan, so this is likely a read error. TCRdb analysed the reads with MiXCR anew, one entry per CDR3 protein. This table holds approximately 490,000 distinct CDR3 sequences, about 10% found once. The data were taken from a study of T cell repertoires in cytomegalovirus infection. Study background: CMV infection plus the matching HLA type was flagged by public TCR beta signatures.

Per germline, CDR1 SGHAT and CDR2 FQDESV (reference sequence). This CDR3 spans 16 amino acids. V lost 2 bases to trimming and J lost 5 bases, with 17 bases between them. The study's findings and limits: HLA-C-restricted TCR beta clonotypes specific for CMV led the ex vivo response. The cumulative frequency of public TCR beta families identified carriers of CMV plus the relevant HLA.

The sample taken for sequencing was PBMCs. The receptor was derived from a human donor in good health (CMV status not recorded). Some clones in this sample may be carry-over from other donors' samples. V gene TRBV11-1 combines with J gene TRBJ2-3; unclear D gene. The CDR3 region is CASSLPDRPSVDTQYI. The CDR3 DNA follows: TGTGCCAGCAGCTTACCAGACCGACCTTCGGTAGATACGCAGTATATT.